The subject of this entry is one T cell receptor (beta chain). The data are from a study of blood T cell repertoires in COVID-19. Deletions cut 5 bases from V and 11 bases from J, with 18 bases between. Germline lookup yields CDR1 SGHTA and CDR2 FQGNSA. This CDR3 contains 13 residues. Original handling: Counts of nucleated cells, estimated from reference gene primer amplification, were obtained. Sequencing used immunoSEQ multiplex PCR; TCRdb keeps in-frame clones, though not all of them. That table gives V, J and clone size, and the DNA gave D and trimming. The table lists about 78,000 clones, under 80% of them singletons.

This chain connects TRBV7-2 to TRBJ1-1, with D possibly matching TRBD1 (6 bases). The TCR was taken from a human donor in a cohort sampled during active COVID-19. Sequenced material: peripheral blood. CDR3 residues: CASSPEGVQGAFF. CDR3 coding DNA: TGTGCCAGCAGCCCCGAGGGGGTCCAAGGGGCTTTCTTT.